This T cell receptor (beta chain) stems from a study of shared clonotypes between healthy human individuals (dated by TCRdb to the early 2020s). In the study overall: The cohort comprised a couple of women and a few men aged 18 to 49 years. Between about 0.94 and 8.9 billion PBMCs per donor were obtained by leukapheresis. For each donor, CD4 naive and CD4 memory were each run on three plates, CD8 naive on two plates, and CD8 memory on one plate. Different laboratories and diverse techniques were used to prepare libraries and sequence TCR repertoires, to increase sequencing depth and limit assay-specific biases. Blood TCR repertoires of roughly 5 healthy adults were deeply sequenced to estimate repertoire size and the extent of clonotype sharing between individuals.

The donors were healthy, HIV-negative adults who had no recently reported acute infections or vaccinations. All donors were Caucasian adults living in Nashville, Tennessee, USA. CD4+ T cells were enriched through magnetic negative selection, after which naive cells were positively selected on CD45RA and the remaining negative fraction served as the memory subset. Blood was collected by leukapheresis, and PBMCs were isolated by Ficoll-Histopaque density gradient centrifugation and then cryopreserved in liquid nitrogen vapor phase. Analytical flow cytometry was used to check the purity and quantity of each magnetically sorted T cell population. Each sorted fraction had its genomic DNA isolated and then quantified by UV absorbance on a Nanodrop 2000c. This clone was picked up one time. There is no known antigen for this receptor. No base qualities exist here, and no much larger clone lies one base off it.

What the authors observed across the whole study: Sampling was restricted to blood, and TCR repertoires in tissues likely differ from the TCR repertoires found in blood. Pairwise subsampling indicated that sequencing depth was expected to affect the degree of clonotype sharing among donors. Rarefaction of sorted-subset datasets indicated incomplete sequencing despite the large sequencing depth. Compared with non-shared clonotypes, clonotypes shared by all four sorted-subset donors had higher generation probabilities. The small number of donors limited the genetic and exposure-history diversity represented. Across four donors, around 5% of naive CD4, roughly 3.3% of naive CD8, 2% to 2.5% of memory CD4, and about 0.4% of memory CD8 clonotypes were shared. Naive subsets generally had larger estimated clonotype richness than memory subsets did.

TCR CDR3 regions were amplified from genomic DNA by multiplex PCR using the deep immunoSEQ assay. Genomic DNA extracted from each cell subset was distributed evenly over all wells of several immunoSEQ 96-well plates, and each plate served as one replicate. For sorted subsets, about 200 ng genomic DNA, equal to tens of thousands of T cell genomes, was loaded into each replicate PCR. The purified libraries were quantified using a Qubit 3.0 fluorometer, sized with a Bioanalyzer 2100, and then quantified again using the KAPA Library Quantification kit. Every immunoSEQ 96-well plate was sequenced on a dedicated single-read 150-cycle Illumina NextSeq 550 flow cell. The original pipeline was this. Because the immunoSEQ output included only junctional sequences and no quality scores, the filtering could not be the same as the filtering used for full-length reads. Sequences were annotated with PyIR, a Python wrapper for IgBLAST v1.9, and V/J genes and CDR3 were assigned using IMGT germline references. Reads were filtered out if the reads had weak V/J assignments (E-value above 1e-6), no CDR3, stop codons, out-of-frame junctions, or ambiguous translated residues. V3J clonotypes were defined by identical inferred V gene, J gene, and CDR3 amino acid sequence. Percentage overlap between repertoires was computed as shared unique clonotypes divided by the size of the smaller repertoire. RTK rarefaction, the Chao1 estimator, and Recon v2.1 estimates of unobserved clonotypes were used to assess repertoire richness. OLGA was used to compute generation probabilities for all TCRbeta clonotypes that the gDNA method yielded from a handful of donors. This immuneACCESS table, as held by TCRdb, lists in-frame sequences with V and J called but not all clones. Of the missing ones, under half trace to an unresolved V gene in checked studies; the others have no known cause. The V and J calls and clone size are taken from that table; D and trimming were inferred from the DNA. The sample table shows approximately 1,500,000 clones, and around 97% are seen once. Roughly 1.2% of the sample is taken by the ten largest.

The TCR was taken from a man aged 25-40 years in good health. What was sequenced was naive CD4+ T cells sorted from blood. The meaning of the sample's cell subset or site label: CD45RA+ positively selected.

The nucleotide sequence reads TGTGCCAGCAGTTTATTCGGGACAGGGGACACTGAAGCTTTCTTT. It encodes CASSLFGTGDTEAFF. The chain is encoded by TRBV27 joined to TRBJ1-1, with 10 junctional bases fitting TRBD1. Including the terminal cysteine and phenylalanine, the CDR3 comprises 15 residues. Kept here is only the CDR3 DNA, which spans 45 bases and is read in frame from base 1. After removal of 1 base from V and 3 bases from J, the junction retains 2 bases not matched to a gene. The germline V gene (reference sequence) provides CDR1 MNHEY and CDR2 SMNVEV.